This T cell receptor (beta chain) was sequenced in a study of T cell changes during pregnancy in multiple sclerosis. Clones were sequenced by immunoSEQ multiplex PCR, and TCRdb holds only the in-frame ones, with some missing. The profile shows tens of thousands of clones, roughly nine tenths of them singletons. The V gene lost 4 bases and the J gene lost 3 bases, with 11 bases spanning the gap. Germline CDR1 is SGHRS and CDR2 is YFSETQ. This CDR3 region has 14 residues. There are a few counts of this clone. The gene calls are TRBV5-1 and TRBJ1-5; no clear D gene. The sequence was obtained from a female donor in good health, enrolled as a control in a pregnancy study. The material was CD4+ T cells from peripheral blood mononuclear cells, obtained in the third trimester of pregnancy. CDR3: CASSVGRDNQPQHF. CDR3 bases: TGCGCCAGCAGCGTAGGGAGAGACAATCAGCCCCAGCATTTT. The variable domain in full, completed from reference TRBV5-1 and TRBJ1-5, reads KAGVTQTPRYLIKTRGQQVTLSCSPISGHRSVSWYQQTPGQGLQFLFEYFSETQRNKGNFPGRFSGRQFSNSRSEMNVSTLELGDSALYLCASSVGRDNQPQHFGDGTRLSIL.